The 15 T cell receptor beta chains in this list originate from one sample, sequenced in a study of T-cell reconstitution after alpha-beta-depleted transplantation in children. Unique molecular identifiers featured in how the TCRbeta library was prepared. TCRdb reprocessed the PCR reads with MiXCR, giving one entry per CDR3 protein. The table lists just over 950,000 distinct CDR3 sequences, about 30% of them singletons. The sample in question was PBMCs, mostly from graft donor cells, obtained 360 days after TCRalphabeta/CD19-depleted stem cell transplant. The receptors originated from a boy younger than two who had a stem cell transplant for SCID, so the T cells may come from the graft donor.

The CDR3 loop is CATSRDRGQKTITDTQYF. The CDR3 DNA reads as TGTGCCACCAGCAGAGATCGGGGACAAAAAACTATCACAGATACGCAGTATTTT. V gene TRBV15 combines with J gene TRBJ2-3; the D gene is possibly TRBD1 (6 bases). The length of the CDR3 is 18 residues. Germline CDR1 and CDR2: LNHNV and YYDKDF (reference sequence). V lost 0 bases, J lost 2 bases, and 18 bases lay in between.

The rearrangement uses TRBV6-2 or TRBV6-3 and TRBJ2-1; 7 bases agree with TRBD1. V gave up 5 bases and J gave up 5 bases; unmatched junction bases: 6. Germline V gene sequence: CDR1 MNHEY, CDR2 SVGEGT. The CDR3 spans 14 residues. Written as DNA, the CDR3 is TGTGCCAGCAGTGGACAGGAGGACGACAATGAGCAGTTCTTC. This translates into CASSGQEDDNEQFF.

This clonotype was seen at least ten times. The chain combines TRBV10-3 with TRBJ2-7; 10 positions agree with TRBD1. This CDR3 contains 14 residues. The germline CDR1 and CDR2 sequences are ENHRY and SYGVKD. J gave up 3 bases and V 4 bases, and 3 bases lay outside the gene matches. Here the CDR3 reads CAISAGTGVYEQYF. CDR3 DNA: TGTGCCATCAGTGCCGGGACAGGGGTCTACGAGCAGTACTTC.

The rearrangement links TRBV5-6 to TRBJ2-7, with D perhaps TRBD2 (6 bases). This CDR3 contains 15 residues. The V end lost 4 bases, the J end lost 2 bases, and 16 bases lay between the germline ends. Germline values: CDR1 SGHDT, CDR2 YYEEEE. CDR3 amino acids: CASSPAGFPAYEQYF. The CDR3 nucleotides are TGTGCCAGCAGCCCCGCGGGATTCCCTGCCTACGAGCAGTACTTC.

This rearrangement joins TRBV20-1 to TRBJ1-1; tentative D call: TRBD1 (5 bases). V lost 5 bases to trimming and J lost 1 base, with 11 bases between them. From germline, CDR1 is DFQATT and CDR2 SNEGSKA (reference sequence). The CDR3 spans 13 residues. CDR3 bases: TGCAGTGCTCGAAGGGGCTGGAACACTGAAGCTTTCTTT. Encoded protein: CSARRGWNTEAFF.

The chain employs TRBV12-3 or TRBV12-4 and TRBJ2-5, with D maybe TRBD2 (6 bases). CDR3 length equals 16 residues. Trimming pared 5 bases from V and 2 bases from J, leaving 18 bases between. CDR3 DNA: TGTGCCAGCAGTCCCAATCGGCGCGGGGCTCAAGAGACCCAGTACTTC. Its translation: CASSPNRRGAQETQYF.

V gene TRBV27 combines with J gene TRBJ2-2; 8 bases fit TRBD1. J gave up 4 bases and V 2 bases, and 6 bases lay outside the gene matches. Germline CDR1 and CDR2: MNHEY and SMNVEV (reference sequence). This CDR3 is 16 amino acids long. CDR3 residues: CASSLGRGQTTGELFF. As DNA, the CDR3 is TGTGCCAGCAGTTTAGGCAGGGGGCAGACCACCGGGGAGCTGTTTTTT.

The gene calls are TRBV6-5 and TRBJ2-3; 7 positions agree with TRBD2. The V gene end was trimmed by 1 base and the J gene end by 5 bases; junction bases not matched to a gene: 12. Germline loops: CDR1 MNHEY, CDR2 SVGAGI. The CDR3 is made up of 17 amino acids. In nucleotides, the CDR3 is TGTGCCAGCAGTTACTTGGGGAGGGGCCTCACCTTAGATACGCAGTATTTT. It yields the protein CASSYLGRGLTLDTQYF.

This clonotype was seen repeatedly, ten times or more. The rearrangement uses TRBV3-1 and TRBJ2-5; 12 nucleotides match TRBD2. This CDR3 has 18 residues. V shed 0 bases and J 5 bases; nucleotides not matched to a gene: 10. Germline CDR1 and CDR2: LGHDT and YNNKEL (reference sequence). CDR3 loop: CASSQESSGGVRLETQYF. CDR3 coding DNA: TGTGCCAGCAGCCAAGAGTCTAGCGGGGGGGTCCGGTTGGAGACCCAGTACTTC.

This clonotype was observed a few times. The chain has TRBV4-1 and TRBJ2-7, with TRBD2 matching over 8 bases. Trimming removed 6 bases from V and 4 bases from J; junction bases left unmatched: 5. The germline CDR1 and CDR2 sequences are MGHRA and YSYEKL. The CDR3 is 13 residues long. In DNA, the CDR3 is TGCGCCAGCAGTGCCACTAGCGGTTACGAGCAGTACTTC. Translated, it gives CASSATSGYEQYF.

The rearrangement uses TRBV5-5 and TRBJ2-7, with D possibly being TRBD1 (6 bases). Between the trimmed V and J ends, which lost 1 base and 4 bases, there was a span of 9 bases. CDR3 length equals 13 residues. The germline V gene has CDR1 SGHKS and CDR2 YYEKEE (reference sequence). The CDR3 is CASSLKQGYEQYF. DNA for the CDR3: TGTGCCAGCAGCTTGAAACAGGGTTACGAGCAGTACTTC.

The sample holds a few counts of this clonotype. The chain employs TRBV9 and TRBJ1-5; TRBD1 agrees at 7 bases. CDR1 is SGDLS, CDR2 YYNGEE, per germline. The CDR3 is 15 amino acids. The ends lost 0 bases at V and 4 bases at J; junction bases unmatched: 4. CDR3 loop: CASSVGGQVNQPQHF. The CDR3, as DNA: TGTGCCAGCAGCGTAGGAGGACAGGTGAATCAGCCCCAGCATTTT.

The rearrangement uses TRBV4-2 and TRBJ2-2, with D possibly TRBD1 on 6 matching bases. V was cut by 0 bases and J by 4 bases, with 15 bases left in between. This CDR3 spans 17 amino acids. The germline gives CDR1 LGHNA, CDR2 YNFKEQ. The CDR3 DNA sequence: TGTGCCAGCAGCCAAGACCCGGACAGCGGCAGCACCGGGGAGCTGTTTTTT. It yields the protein CASSQDPDSGSTGELFF.

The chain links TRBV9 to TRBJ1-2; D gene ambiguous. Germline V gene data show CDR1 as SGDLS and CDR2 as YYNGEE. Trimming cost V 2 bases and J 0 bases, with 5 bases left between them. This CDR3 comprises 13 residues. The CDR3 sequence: CASSVTTNYGYTF. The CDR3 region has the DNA TGTGCCAGCAGCGTGACGACTAACTATGGCTACACCTTC.

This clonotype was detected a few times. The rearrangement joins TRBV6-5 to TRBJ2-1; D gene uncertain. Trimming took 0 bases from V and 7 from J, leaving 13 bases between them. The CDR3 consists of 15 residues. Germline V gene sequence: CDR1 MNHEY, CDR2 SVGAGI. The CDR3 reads CASSYSEGYGNEQFF. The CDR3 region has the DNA TGTGCCAGCAGTTACTCTGAAGGGTATGGGAATGAGCAGTTCTTC.